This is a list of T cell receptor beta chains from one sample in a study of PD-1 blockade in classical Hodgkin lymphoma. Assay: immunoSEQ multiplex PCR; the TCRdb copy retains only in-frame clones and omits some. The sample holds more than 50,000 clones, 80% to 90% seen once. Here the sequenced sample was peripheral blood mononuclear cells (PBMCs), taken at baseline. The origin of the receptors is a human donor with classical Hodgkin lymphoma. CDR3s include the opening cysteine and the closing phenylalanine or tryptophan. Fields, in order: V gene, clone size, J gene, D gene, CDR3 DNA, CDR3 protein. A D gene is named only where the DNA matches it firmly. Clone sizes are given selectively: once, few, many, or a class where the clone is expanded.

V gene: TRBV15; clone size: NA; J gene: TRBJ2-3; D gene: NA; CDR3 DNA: TGTGCCACCAGCAGAGGCCTAGAGACAGATACGCAGTATTTT; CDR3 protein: CATSRGLETDTQYF
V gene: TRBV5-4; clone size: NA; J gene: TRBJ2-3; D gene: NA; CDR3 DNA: TGTGCCAGCAGCCGGAGATCCACAGATACGCAGTATTTT; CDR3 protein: CASSRRSTDTQYF
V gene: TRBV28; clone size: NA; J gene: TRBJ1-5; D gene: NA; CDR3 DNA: TGTGCCAGCAGTTTAATACGGATTAGCAATCAGCCCCAGCATTTT; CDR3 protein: CASSLIRISNQPQHF
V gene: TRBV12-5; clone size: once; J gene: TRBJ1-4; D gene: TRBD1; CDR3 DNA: TGTGCTAGTGGTTTGAGGACAGGGTGGAGTGAAAAACTGTTTTTT; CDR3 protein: CASGLRTGWSEKLFF
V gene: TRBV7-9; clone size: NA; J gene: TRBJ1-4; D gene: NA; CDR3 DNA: TGTGCCAGCAGCTTCTTGGTTTCAACTAATGAAAAACTGTTTTTT; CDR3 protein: CASSFLVSTNEKLFF
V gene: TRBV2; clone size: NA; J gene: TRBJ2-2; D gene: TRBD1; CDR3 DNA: TGTGCCAGCAGGGGGACAGGGGGCCCAGCCGGGGAGCTGTTTTTT; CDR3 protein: CASRGTGGPAGELFF
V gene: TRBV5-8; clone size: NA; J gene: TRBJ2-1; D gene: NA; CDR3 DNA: TGTGCCAGCAGCTTACAGGGCGGCTCTTACAATGAGCAGTTCTTC; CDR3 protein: CASSLQGGSYNEQFF
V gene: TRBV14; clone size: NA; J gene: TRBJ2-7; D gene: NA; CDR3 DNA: TGTGCCAGCAGCCCGAGGGGGGTAGGGGGGCTCTACGAGCAGTACTTC; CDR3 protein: CASSPRGVGGLYEQYF
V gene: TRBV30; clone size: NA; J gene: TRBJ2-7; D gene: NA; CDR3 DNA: TGTGCCTGGAGCGGCCGACAGCTTAGGGAGCAGTACTTC; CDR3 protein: CAWSGRQLREQYF
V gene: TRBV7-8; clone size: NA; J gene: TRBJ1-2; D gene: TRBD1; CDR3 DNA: TGTGCCAGCAGCGATGGGGACAGCGGTGATGGCTACACCTTC; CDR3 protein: CASSDGDSGDGYTF
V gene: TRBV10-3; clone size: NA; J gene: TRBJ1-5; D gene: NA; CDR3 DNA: TGTGCCATCAGTGAGGACAGTTTTGGTCATCAGCCCCAGCATTTT; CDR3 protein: CAISEDSFGHQPQHF
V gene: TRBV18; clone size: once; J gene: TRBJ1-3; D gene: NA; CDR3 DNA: TGTGCCAGCTCACCGCACAGGTCTAGAGGAAACACCATATATTTT; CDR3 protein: CASSPHRSRGNTIYF
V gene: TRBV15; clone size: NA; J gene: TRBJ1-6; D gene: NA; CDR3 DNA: TGTGCCACCAGCAGAGATAGGTCGGGAGGAAATTCACCCCTCCACTTT; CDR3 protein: CATSRDRSGGNSPLHF
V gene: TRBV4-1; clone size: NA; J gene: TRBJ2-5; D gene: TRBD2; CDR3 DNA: TGCGCCAGCAGCCAAGGCCCTGCCCGACTAGCGGGGGGGCAAGAGACCCAGTACTTC; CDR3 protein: CASSQGPARLAGGQETQYF
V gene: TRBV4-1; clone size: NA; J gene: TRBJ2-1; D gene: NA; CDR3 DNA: TGCGCCAGCAGTGGGCCAGGGTCGTGGAATGAGCAGTTCTTC; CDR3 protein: CASSGPGSWNEQFF
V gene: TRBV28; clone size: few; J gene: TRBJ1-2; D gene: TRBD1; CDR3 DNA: TGTGCCAGCAGTCCACGGACAGGGACGTATGGCTACACCTTC; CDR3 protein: CASSPRTGTYGYTF
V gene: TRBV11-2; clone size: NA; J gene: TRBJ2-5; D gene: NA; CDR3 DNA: TGTGCCAGCAGCTCGCAAGAGACCCAGTACTTC; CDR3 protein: CASSSQETQYF
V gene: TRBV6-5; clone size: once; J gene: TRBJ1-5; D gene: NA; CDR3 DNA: TGTGCCAGCAGTTACGCAGAGGGTTATCAGCCCCAGCATTTT; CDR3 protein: CASSYAEGYQPQHF
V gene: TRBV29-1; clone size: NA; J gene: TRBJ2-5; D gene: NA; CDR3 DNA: TGCAGCGTTGGACGGCAAGAGACCCAGTACTTC; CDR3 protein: CSVGRQETQYF
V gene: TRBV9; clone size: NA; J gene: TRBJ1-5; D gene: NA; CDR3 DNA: TGTGCCAGCAGCGTAGGGTCTTCATCAGAGCCCCAGCATTTT; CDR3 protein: CASSVGSSSEPQHF
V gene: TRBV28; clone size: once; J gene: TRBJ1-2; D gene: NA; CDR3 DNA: TGTGCCAGCAGTCCTATCACGGGTGACTATGGCTACACCTTC; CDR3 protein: CASSPITGDYGYTF
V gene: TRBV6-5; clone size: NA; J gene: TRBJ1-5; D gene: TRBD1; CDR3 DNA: TGTGCCAGCAGTTACGATGACAGGGTGCTGCAGCCCCAGCATTTT; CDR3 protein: CASSYDDRVLQPQHF
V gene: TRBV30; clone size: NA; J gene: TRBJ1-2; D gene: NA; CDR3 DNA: TGTGCATCAATTCGGAGTTGGTTATCCAACTATGGCTACACCTTC; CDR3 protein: CASIRSWLSNYGYTF
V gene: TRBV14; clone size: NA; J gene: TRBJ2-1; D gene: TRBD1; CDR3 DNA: TGTGCCAGCAGCAGGGGACAGGGAGGTAGTGAGCAGTTCTTC; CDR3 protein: CASSRGQGGSEQFF
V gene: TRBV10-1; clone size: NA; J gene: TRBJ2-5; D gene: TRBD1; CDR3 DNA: TGCGCCAGCAGTGAATACAGGGGGCCCGGAGAGACCCAGTACTTC; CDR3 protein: CASSEYRGPGETQYF
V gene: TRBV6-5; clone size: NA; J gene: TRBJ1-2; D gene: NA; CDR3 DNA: TGTGCCAGCAGTTACACCAGGGTCCGGGGCTACACCTTC; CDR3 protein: CASSYTRVRGYTF
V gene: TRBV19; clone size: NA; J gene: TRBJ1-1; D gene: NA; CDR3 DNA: TGTGCCAGTAGTCTAAGCCGGATTGAAGCTGAAGCTTTCTTT; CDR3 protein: CASSLSRIEAEAFF
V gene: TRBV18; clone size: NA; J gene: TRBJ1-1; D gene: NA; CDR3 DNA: TGTGCCAGCTCACCACAACAAGCTTTTATGAACACTGAAGCTTTCTTT; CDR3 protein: CASSPQQAFMNTEAFF
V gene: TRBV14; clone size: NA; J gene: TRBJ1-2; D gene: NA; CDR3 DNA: TGTGCCAGCAGCCATCACATGGGGCCATTAGGTGGGGGCTACACCTTC; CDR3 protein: CASSHHMGPLGGGYTF
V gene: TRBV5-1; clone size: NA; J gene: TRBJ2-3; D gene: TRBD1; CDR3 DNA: TGCGCCAGCAGCCAAAGGGACAGGGGGCAAGATACGCAGTATTTT; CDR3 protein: CASSQRDRGQDTQYF
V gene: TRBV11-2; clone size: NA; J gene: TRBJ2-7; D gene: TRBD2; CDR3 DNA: TGTGCCAGCAGCTTTGGGCCGGGGGGCGAGCAGTACTTC; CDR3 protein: CASSFGPGGEQYF
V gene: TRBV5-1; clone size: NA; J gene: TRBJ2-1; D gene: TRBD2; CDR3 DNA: TGCGCCAGCAGCCAGAGCGGGGGAGGCTACAATGAGCAGTTCTTC; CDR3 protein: CASSQSGGGYNEQFF
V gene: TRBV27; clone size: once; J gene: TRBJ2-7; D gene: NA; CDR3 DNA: TGTGCCAGCAGCCACACTCCCGGGAGCCCCTACGAGCAGTACTTC; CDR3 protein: CASSHTPGSPYEQYF
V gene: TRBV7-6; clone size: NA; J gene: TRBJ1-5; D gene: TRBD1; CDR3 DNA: TGTGCCAGCAGCCCCGGGACAGGATTTAGCAATCAGCCCCAGCATTTT; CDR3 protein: CASSPGTGFSNQPQHF
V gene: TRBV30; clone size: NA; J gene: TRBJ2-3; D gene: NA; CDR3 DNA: TGTGCCGGAGGGCCTAGCACAGATACGCAGTATTTT; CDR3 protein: CAGGPSTDTQYF
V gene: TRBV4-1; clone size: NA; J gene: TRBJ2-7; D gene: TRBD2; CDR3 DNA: TGCGCCAGCAGCCAAGGGGGGGGCGAGCAGTACTTC; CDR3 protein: CASSQGGGEQYF
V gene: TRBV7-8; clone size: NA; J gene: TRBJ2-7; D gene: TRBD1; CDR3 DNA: TGTGCCAGCAGCTTATACAGGGGGTCCTCCTCCTACGAGCAGTACTTC; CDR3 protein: CASSLYRGSSSYEQYF
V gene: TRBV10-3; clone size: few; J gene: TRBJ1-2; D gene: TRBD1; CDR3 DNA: TGTGCCATCAGTGAGCCCTGGGACAGCTATGGCTACACCTTC; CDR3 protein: CAISEPWDSYGYTF
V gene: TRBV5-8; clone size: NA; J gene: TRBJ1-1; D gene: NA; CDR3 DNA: TGTGCCAGCAGCTTGGTGCTGGGGGCGGGCGCTGAAGCTTTCTTT; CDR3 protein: CASSLVLGAGAEAFF
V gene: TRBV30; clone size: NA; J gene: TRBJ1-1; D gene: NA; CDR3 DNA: TGTGCCTGGAGTCTATTCACTGAAGCTTTCTTT; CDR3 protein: CAWSLFTEAFF
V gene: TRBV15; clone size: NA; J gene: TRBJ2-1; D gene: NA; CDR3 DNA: TGTGCCACCAGCAGAGGAAGAAGTATCAATGAGCAGTTCTTC; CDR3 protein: CATSRGRSINEQFF
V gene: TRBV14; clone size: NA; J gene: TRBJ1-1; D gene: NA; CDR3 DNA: TGTGCCAGCAGCCAAAGCGGGCCCCCCCTGGACACGGACGATAACACTGAAGCTTTCTTT; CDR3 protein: CASSQSGPPLDTDDNTEAFF
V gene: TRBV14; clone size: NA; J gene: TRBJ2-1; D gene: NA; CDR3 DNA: TGTGCCAGCAGCCAAGACAGGGGGGTCTACAATGAGCAGTTCTTC; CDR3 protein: CASSQDRGVYNEQFF
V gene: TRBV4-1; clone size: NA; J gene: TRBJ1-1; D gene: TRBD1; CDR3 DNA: TGCGCCAGCAGCCATTGTTACAGGGGGTGTGAAGCTTTCTTT; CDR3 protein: CASSHCYRGCEAFF
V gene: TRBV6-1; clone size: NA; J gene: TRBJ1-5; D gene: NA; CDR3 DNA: TGTGCCAGCAGTGAATGGGGAAATCAGCCCCAGCATTTT; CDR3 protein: CASSEWGNQPQHF
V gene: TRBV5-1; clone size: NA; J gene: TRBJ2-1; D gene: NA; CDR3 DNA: TGCGCCAGCAGTCTCGACTGGGCCCCGGACAATGAGCAGTTCTTC; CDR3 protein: CASSLDWAPDNEQFF
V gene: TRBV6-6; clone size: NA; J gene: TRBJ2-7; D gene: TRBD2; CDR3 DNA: TGTGCCAGCTATAAGAGGGAGGGAAGCTCCTACGAGCAGTACTTC; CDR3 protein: CASYKREGSSYEQYF
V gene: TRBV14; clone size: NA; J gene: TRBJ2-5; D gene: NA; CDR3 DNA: TGTGCCAGCAGCCAAGCTACGGGTTGGGGGGAGACCCAGTACTTC; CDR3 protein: CASSQATGWGETQYF
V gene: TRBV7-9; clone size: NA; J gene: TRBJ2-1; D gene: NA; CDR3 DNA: TGTGCCAGCACCGTCGACAGAAGTTACAATGAGCAGTTCTTC; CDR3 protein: CASTVDRSYNEQFF
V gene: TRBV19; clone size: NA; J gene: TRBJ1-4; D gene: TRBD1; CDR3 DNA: TGTGCCAGTAATAGTCGGACAGGGAATGAAAAACTGTTTTTT; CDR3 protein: CASNSRTGNEKLFF
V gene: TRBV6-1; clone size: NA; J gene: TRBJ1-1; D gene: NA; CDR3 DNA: TGTGCCCTCGGGGGGGACACTGAAGCTTTCTTT; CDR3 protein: CALGGDTEAFF
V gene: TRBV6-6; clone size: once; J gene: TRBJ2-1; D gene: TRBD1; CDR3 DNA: TGTGCCACCGCCGGAGGGACAGGGAACAATGAGCAGTTCTTC; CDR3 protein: CATAGGTGNNEQFF
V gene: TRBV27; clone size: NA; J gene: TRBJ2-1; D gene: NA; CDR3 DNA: TGTGCCAGCAGTTCCCCCCCTCGTAGGAGGCTCAATGAGCAGTTCTTC; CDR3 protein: CASSSPPRRRLNEQFF
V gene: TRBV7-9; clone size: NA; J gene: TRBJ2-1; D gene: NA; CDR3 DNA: TGTGCCAGCAGTTTCAGACCAGGGAGCTCCTACAATGAGCAGTTCTTC; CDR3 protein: CASSFRPGSSYNEQFF
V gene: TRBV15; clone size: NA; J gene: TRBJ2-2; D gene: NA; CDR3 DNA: TGTGCCACCAGCAGAGAGGGTCTCAGCGGGGAGCTGTTTTTT; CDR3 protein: CATSREGLSGELFF
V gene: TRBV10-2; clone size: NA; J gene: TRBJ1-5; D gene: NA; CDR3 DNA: TGCGCCACCCTTAGTAGCAGGAATCAGCCCCAGCATTTT; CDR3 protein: CATLSSRNQPQHF
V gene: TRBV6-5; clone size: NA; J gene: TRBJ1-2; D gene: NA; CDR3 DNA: TGTGCCAGCAGTTATACAGAATTTAACTATGGCTACACCTTC; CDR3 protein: CASSYTEFNYGYTF
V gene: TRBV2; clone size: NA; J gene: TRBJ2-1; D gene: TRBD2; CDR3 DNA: TGTGCCAGGCTAGCGGGGGGAAAAACGTACAATGAGCAGTTCTTC; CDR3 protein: CARLAGGKTYNEQFF
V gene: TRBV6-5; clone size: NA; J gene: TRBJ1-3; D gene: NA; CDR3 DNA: TGTGCCAGCAGTTACTCTCGTAAATTAAACACCATATATTTT; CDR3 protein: CASSYSRKLNTIYF